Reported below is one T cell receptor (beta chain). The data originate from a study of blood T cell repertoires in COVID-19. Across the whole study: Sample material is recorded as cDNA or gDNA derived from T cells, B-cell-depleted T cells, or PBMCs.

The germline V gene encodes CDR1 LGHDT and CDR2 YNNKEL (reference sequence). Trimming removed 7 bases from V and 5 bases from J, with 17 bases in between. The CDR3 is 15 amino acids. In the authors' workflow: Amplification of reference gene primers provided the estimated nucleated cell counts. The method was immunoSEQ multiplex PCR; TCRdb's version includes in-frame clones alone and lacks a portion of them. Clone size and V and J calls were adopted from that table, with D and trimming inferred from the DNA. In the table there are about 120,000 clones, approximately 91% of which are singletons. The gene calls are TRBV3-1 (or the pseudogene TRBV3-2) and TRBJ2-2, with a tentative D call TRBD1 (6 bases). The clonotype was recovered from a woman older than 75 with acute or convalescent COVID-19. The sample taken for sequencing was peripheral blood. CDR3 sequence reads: CASKTGNFRTGELFF. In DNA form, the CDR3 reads TGTGCCAGCAAAACAGGGAACTTTAGGACCGGGGAGCTGTTTTTT.